This entry lists 5 T cell receptor beta chains sequenced from one sample in a study of blood T cell repertoires in COVID-19. Some clones are missing from TCRdb's copy, which holds only in-frame ones; the method was immunoSEQ multiplex PCR. The profile covers 5,500 to 7,000 clones, with 88% appearing a single time and roughly 7% taken by the ten largest. The material sequenced was peripheral blood. These receptors were collected from a human donor in a cohort sampled during active COVID-19.

As DNA, the CDR3 is TGTGCCAGTAGTATAAAGGGGCGGAGAGACACCGGGGAGCTGTTTTTT. Amino acid sequence: CASSIKGRRDTGELFF. The chain joins TRBV19 to TRBJ2-2, with D possibly matching TRBD1 (5 bases). V lost 2 bases and J lost 3, with 13 bases in between. Looked up from germline, CDR1 is LNHDA and CDR2 is SQIVND (reference sequence). This CDR3 spans 16 amino acids.

CDR3 nucleotides: TGCGCCAGCAGCCAAGATCTACAGGTCCCCTCCTACGAGCAGTACTTC. Translating it yields CASSQDLQVPSYEQYF. The chain recombines TRBV4-3 with TRBJ2-7; tentative D call: TRBD1 (5 bases). This CDR3 has 16 residues. V was trimmed by 0 bases and J by 0 bases, leaving 12 bases between them. The V gene's germline CDR1 is LGHNA and CDR2 YSLEER.

V and J are TRBV9 and TRBJ1-1; D is perhaps TRBD1 (5 bases). The CDR3 runs 15 residues. From germline, CDR1 is SGDLS and CDR2 YYNGEE. Trimming cost V 4 bases and J 1 base, with 14 bases left between them. In nucleotides, the CDR3 is TGTGCCAGCAGCAAAGGCGGAGGGACGAACACTGAAGCTTTCTTT. Its protein product is CASSKGGGTNTEAFF.

The chain links TRBV4-3 to TRBJ2-1, with TRBD1 identical over 9 bases. CDR1 and CDR2 from the germline V gene are LGHNA and YSLEER. The CDR3 is 15 amino acids. With 1 base clipped from V and 2 bases from J, the junction kept 0 bases outside the gene matches. CDR3 sequence: CASSQGTGAYNEQFF. For the CDR3, the DNA is TGCGCCAGCAGCCAAGGGACAGGGGCCTACAATGAGCAGTTCTTC.

The genes are TRBV19 and TRBJ1-2; TRBD1 aligns across 8 bases. The trim removed 8 bases at V and 11 bases at J, leaving 13 bases unmatched. CDR1 and CDR2 from the germline V gene are LNHDA and SQIVND (reference sequence). The length of the CDR3 is 13 residues. The CDR3 region is CASRPGQALRYTF. CDR3 nucleotide sequence: TGTGCCAGTCGACCGGGACAGGCGTTGAGGTACACCTTC.